The 30 T cell receptor beta chains below were found in one sample sequenced in a study of T cells in Graves' hyperthyroidism and ophthalmopathy. The source material, RNA transcripts, was used to amplify TCR beta CDR3 regions. When the TCR CDR3 underwent first-round RT-PCR, the HTBI primer set was used. TCRdb independently ran MiXCR on the multiplex PCR reads; one entry per CDR3 protein. Seen here are under 400,000 distinct CDR3 sequences, roughly 15% observed once, and the top ten hold about 21%. The material sequenced was blood. These receptors were taken from a woman aged 60-75 years with Graves' ophthalmopathy.

The CDR3 DNA follows: TGCGCCAGTGAATCCGGGACGGAGGCCACCGGGGAGCTGTTTTTT. This codes for CASESGTEATGELFF. This chain connects TRBV10-2 to TRBJ2-2; either TRBD1 or TRBD2 may fit D (5 bases each). The CDR3 runs to 15 residues. Germline CDR1 WSHSY, CDR2 SAAADI. Trimming left V 9 bases short and J 4 bases short, with 18 bases between.

There are many counts of this clonotype. CDR3 amino acids: CATSRVRDSYNEQFF. CDR3 bases: TGTGCCACCAGCAGAGTGCGGGACTCCTACAATGAGCAGTTCTTC. The chain combines TRBV15 with TRBJ2-1; a possible D gene is TRBD2 (6 bases). This CDR3 has 15 amino acids. V was pared by 1 base and J by 0 bases, with 7 bases between. Germline V lookup: CDR1 LNHNV, CDR2 YYDKDF (reference sequence).

This clonotype came up a few times. This chain links TRBV24-1 with TRBJ2-3, with D hard to call. This CDR3 region has 18 residues. Germline CDR1 reads KGHDR; CDR2 reads SFDVKD. Trimming took off 4 bases at V and 3 bases at J, with 22 bases between the two ends. CDR3 DNA sequence: TGTGCCACCAGTGACCCACACCGGGCCCAGAGCAGGACAGATACGCAGTATTTT. It codes for CATSDPHRAQSRTDTQYF.

This sequence joins TRBV19 and TRBJ2-1, with TRBD2 identical over 10 bases. Losses at the gene ends were 5 bases for V and 8 bases for J; bases not matched to a gene: 9. The CDR3 is 15 residues long. Germline CDR1 and CDR2: LNHDA and SQIVND (reference sequence). CDR3 sequence reads: CASSQTAGGSDEQFF. The DNA of the CDR3 is TGTGCCAGTAGTCAAACAGCGGGAGGGAGCGATGAGCAGTTCTTC.

This clonotype has a handful of counts. This sequence joins TRBV20-1 and TRBJ2-7, with unresolved D. Deletions cut 3 bases from V and 6 bases from J, with 18 bases between. CDR1 and CDR2 from the germline V gene are DFQATT and SNEGSKA (reference sequence). The CDR3 extends over 14 amino acids. CDR3 residues: CSASLRLLSPEQYF. The CDR3 nucleotides read TGCAGTGCTAGTCTCCGTCTTCTCAGTCCCGAGCAGTACTTC.

In nucleotides, the CDR3 is TGTGCCAGCTCAACCGGGACAGGTGGAAACACCATATATTTT. Translating gives CASSTGTGGNTIYF. The rearrangement uses TRBV18 and TRBJ1-3; the match to TRBD1 covers 8 bases. The CDR3 is made up of 14 amino acids. V lost 5 bases to trimming and J lost 3 bases; unmatched junction nucleotides: 3. Germline CDR1 is KGHSH and CDR2 is LQKENI.

This clonotype was counted between two and nine times. The J gene is TRBJ2-1, the V gene TRBV29-1; TRBD2 agrees at 9 bases. Germline assignment: CDR1 SQVTM and CDR2 ANQGSEA. The CDR3 extends over 14 amino acids. V gave up 3 bases and J gave up 10 bases; unmatched junction bases: 10. The CDR3 spells CSVETVAGVGEQFF. The CDR3 coding sequence is TGCAGCGTTGAGACGGTAGCGGGAGTGGGGGAGCAGTTCTTC.

The chain couples TRBV4-1 to TRBJ2-1, with 10 positions matching TRBD2. Per the germline V gene, CDR1 is MGHRA and CDR2 is YSYEKL. The J segment lost 8 bases and the V segment lost 4 bases, leaving 8 bases of the junction unmatched. The CDR3 runs to 15 residues. CDR3 loop: CASSPAGGPKDEQFF. For the CDR3, the DNA is TGCGCCAGCAGCCCAGCGGGAGGGCCTAAGGATGAGCAGTTCTTC.

This clonotype has at least ten counts. The chain joins TRBV30 to TRBJ2-7, with 8 positions matching TRBD2. Germline V gene data show CDR1 as GTSNPN and CDR2 as SVGIG (reference sequence). The V gene end was trimmed by 3 bases and the J gene end by 0 bases; junction bases not matched to a gene: 4. This CDR3 spans 14 amino acids. The CDR3 here is CAWRLAGSSYEQYF. The CDR3 DNA sequence: TGTGCCTGGAGATTAGCGGGGAGCTCCTACGAGCAGTACTTC.

This clonotype was seen only a few times. The chain uses TRBV6-1 and TRBJ2-4, with 10 positions matching TRBD1. V shed 2 bases, J shed 6 bases, and the junction held 4 bases outside the gene matches. Germline lookup yields CDR1 MNHNS and CDR2 SASEGT. The CDR3 contains 15 residues. Here the CDR3 reads CASSEWGDRGNIQYF. CDR3 nucleotides: TGTGCCAGCAGTGAATGGGGGGACAGGGGAAACATTCAGTACTTC.

There are many counts of this clonotype. The chain carries TRBV28 and TRBJ1-5, with D unclear. This CDR3 contains 15 residues. Per germline, CDR1 MDHEN and CDR2 SYDVKM. Trimming took off 5 bases at V and 4 bases at J, with 15 bases between the two ends. CDR3 amino acids: CASSPIQDGNQPQHF. As DNA, the CDR3 is TGTGCCAGCAGTCCAATCCAGGATGGGAATCAGCCCCAGCATTTT.

This clonotype was detected many times. V usage is TRBV28 and J usage is TRBJ2-7, with TRBD2 matching over 16 bases. This CDR3 has 20 amino acids. The J segment lost 2 bases and the V segment lost 1 base, leaving 11 bases of the junction unmatched. Germline V gene data show CDR1 as MDHEN and CDR2 as SYDVKM. Written as DNA, the CDR3 is TGTGCCAGCAGTTTATTCAGGGGACTAGCGGGAGGGCTGAAGCCCTACGAGCAGTACTTC. It translates to CASSLFRGLAGGLKPYEQYF. The full variable domain, completed using reference TRBV28 and TRBJ2-7, is DVKVTQSSRYLVKRTGEKVFLECVQDMDHENMFWYRQDPGLGLRLIYFSYDVKMKEKGDIPEGYSVSREKKERFSLILESASTNQTSMYLCASSLFRGLAGGLKPYEQYFGPGTRLTVT.

The rearrangement links TRBV5-4 to TRBJ2-3, with no clear D. There are 13 residues in the CDR3. Looked up from germline, CDR1 is SGHNT and CDR2 is YYREEE (reference sequence). Trimming stripped 5 bases from V and 0 bases from J, with 7 bases between. In DNA, the CDR3 is TGTGCCAGCAGGTTCAGGAGCACAGATACGCAGTATTTT. Amino acids: CASRFRSTDTQYF. Looking up the rest from reference TRBV5-4 and TRBJ2-3 gives the full variable domain: ETGVTQSPTHLIKTRGQQVTLRCSSQSGHNTVSWYQQALGQGPQFIFQYYREEENGRGNFPPRFSGLQFPNYSSELNVNALELDDSALYLCASRFRSTDTQYFGPGTRLTVL.

The table lists this clonotype with a few counts. The chain couples TRBV4-1 to TRBJ2-7; 9 bases fit TRBD1. The CDR3 is 16 amino acids. CDR1 MGHRA and CDR2 YSYEKL come from the germline V gene. V lost 6 bases and J lost 1; bases outside the gene matches: 10. The CDR3 is CASSQLTGGRSYEQYF. CDR3 nucleotide sequence: TGCGCCAGCAGTCAACTCACAGGGGGCAGGTCCTACGAGCAGTACTTC.

This clonotype was counted between two and nine times. The chain recombines TRBV19 with TRBJ1-1; the D is unclear. Germline V CDR1 and CDR2: LNHDA, SQIVND (reference sequence). Trimming stripped 7 bases from V and 6 bases from J, with 15 bases between. There are 13 residues in the CDR3. The CDR3 here is CASTSRVWAEAFF. The CDR3 DNA sequence: TGTGCCAGTACGTCACGGGTGTGGGCTGAAGCTTTCTTT.

This clonotype was detected a few times. The chain uses TRBV20-1 and TRBJ2-1; 13 positions match TRBD2. Germline CDR1 DFQATT, CDR2 SNEGSKA (reference sequence). The length of the CDR3 is 17 residues. Trimming removed 5 bases from V and 0 bases from J; junction bases left unmatched: 7. As DNA, the CDR3 is TGCAGTGCTGGGGGACTAGCGGGGTTTAGCTCCTACAATGAGCAGTTCTTC. Amino acids: CSAGGLAGFSSYNEQFF.

This clonotype was seen a handful of times. The chain combines TRBV15 with TRBJ1-3; 7 bases line up with TRBD1. There are 15 residues in the CDR3. Germline V gene lookup returns CDR1 LNHNV and CDR2 YYDKDF (reference sequence). Trimming at V came to 2 bases and at J to 4 bases, leaving 5 bases not matched to a gene. The CDR3 nucleotides are TGTGCCACCAGCAGAACGACAGGGACAGGAAACACCATATATTTT. Its translation is CATSRTTGTGNTIYF.

This clonotype appeared many times. J is TRBJ2-7 and V is TRBV2; possible D gene TRBD1, 6 bases. Germline CDR1 SNHLY, CDR2 FYNNEI. Trimming shortened V by 8 bases and J by 1 base, and 9 bases separated the two germline ends. The CDR3 contains 12 residues. The CDR3: CASAGQSYEQYF. CDR3 bases: TGTGCCAGCGCAGGACAGTCCTACGAGCAGTACTTC.

This clonotype occurred a few times. The chain is built from TRBV6-9 and TRBJ2-6; 8 bases line up with TRBD1. Germline V CDR1 and CDR2: MNHGY, SVAAGI. After removal of 4 bases from V and 0 bases from J, the junction contained 5 bases not matched to a gene. There are 17 residues in the CDR3. The CDR3 sequence: CASSSAGTGSGANVLTF. The CDR3 DNA follows: TGTGCCAGCAGTTCCGCCGGGACAGGCTCTGGGGCCAACGTCCTGACTTTC.

Worth noting for this clonotype: This clone may be a read error of a much larger clone one base away. V usage is TRBV5-1 and J usage is TRBJ2-2; TRBD2 matches 7 bases. This CDR3 contains 16 residues. In germline, CDR1 is SGHRS, CDR2 YFSETQ. Unmatched junction bases numbered 9, after V lost 2 bases and J lost 5 bases. The CDR3 nucleotides are TGCGCCAGCAGCTTACCTGGCGGGAGTGGTACCGGGGAGCTGTTTTTT. This translates into CASSLPGGSGTGELFF.

This clonotype was seen ten or more times. The genes are TRBV2 and TRBJ2-1; the match to TRBD1 covers 10 bases. Trimming removed 8 bases from V and 9 bases from J; junction bases left unmatched: 13. The germline V gene has CDR1 SNHLY and CDR2 FYNNEI. The CDR3 has 15 amino acids. The CDR3 spells CASGESMTGGFEQFF. CDR3 DNA: TGTGCCAGCGGGGAGTCCATGACAGGGGGCTTTGAGCAGTTCTTC.

V gene TRBV5-1 combines with J gene TRBJ2-1, with 9 bases identical to TRBD2. This CDR3 spans 14 amino acids. V lost 3 bases, J lost 4 bases, and 2 bases stayed unmatched. Germline values: CDR1 SGHRS, CDR2 YFSETQ. In DNA form, the CDR3 reads TGCGCCAGCAGCTCGGGACTAGCTTACAATGAGCAGTTCTTC. The encoded protein is CASSSGLAYNEQFF.

The table lists this clonotype with many counts. The chain links TRBV7-9 to TRBJ2-7; D call uncertain. Germline CDR1 reads SEHNR; CDR2 reads FQNEAQ (reference sequence). V was cut by 3 bases and J by 2 bases, with 8 bases left in between. CDR3 length: 13 amino acids. CDR3 bases: TGTGCCAGCAGCTTCGACATTACCTACGAGCAGTACTTC. Its translation is CASSFDITYEQYF.

There are many counts of this clonotype. This chain uses TRBV5-1 with TRBJ1-5, with a weak D call TRBD1 (6 bases). V lost 4 bases and J 7 bases, leaving 15 bases between the germline ends. The CDR3 covers 14 residues. Germline V gene lookup returns CDR1 SGHRS and CDR2 YFSETQ. This CDR3 is CASSGGGLDQPQHF. The DNA of the CDR3 is TGCGCCAGCAGCGGTGGGGGGCTCGACCAGCCCCAGCATTTT.

The chain recombines TRBV5-1 with TRBJ2-7; 9 bases fit TRBD1. Trimming took 0 bases from V and 5 from J; bases not matched to a gene: 6. The CDR3 covers 15 residues. In germline, CDR1 is SGHRS, CDR2 YFSETQ. CDR3: CASSLDTGGLDEQYF. CDR3 sequence (DNA): TGCGCCAGCAGCTTGGATACAGGGGGCCTGGACGAGCAGTACTTC.

The chain employs TRBV20-1 and TRBJ1-2; the match to TRBD1 covers 7 bases. The V and J ends lost 6 bases and 3 bases, in that order; junction bases with no gene match: 7. The length of the CDR3 is 13 residues. CDR1 DFQATT and CDR2 SNEGSKA come from the germline V gene (reference sequence). The CDR3 region has the DNA TGCAGTGCAAGGGACAGACGATACTATGGCTACACCTTC. This translates into CSARDRRYYGYTF.

The gene calls are TRBV19 and TRBJ1-2, with a possible D match to TRBD1 (6 bases). V was cut by 7 bases and J by 0 bases, with 12 bases left in between. The germline V gene has CDR1 LNHDA and CDR2 SQIVND (reference sequence). CDR3 length equals 14 residues. In DNA form, the CDR3 reads TGTGCCAGTACCCCCGGGGACACTAACTATGGCTACACCTTC. Its translation is CASTPGDTNYGYTF.

This clonotype was counted a few times. This rearrangement joins TRBV7-3 to TRBJ2-1, with D perhaps matching TRBD2 (6 bases). The CDR3 loop spans 14 amino acids. The ends were cut back, 5 bases at V and 6 bases at J, with 14 bases in the middle. Germline V gene sequence: CDR1 SGHTA, CDR2 FQGTGA. The CDR3 DNA reads TGTGCCAGCAGCCGGGACTCGAGTAGCAATGAGCAGTTCTTC. Amino acids: CASSRDSSSNEQFF.

This clonotype was picked up many times. This chain connects TRBV3-1 to TRBJ2-1, with no clear D. The CDR3 is 12 amino acids. Trimming left V 0 bases short and J 6 bases short, with 3 bases between. Germline V gene data show CDR1 as LGHDT and CDR2 as YNNKEL (reference sequence). The CDR3 is CASSQEFNEQFF. CDR3 coding DNA: TGTGCCAGCAGCCAAGAGTTCAATGAGCAGTTCTTC.

This clonotype was counted between two and nine times. This chain connects TRBV28 to TRBJ2-2, with D possibly matching TRBD2 (6 bases). The CDR3 contains 16 residues. Trimming stripped 7 bases from V and 3 bases from J, with 18 bases between. Per germline, CDR1 MDHEN and CDR2 SYDVKM. DNA of the CDR3: TGTGCCAGCATCTTGGGAGGCGCGAGCCACACCGGGGAGCTGTTTTTT. Translated: CASILGGASHTGELFF.